The next 3 T cell receptor beta chains were all read from a single sample in a study of cytomegalovirus exposure and HLA in healthy donors. PCR amplification relied on 60 Vbeta primers (plus 13 Jbeta primers). Data came from immunoSEQ multiplex PCR; TCRdb stores just in-frame clones and leaves some out. The repertoire holds around 88,000 clones, with around 67% as singletons. The sequencing sample was made of PBMCs. The receptor source for this set is a male donor in good health and CMV-seronegative.

This rearrangement joins TRBV2 to TRBJ1-1; possible D gene TRBD1, 6 bases. Trimming left V 4 bases short and J 2 bases short, with 11 bases between. The CDR3 consists of 14 residues. Germline V gene data show CDR1 as SNHLY and CDR2 as FYNNEI. The CDR3: CASSGGQFNTEAFF. The CDR3 region has the DNA TGTGCCAGCAGTGGAGGACAGTTCAACACTGAAGCTTTCTTT.

Only a few counts were recorded for this clone. V and J are TRBV27 and TRBJ1-4, with D possibly TRBD1 on 6 matching bases. Trimming shortened V by 6 bases and J by 8 bases, and 16 bases separated the two germline ends. Germline CDR1 is MNHEY and CDR2 is SMNVEV (reference sequence). This CDR3 is built from 14 residues. CDR3 nucleotide sequence: TGTGCCAGCAGCCCCGGGGAGGGACACGAAAAACTGTTTTTT. This gives the protein CASSPGEGHEKLFF.

The chain has TRBV4-1 and TRBJ2-3; 7 bases fit TRBD2. Germline V CDR1 and CDR2: MGHRA, YSYEKL. CDR3 size: 17 residues. The V gene end was trimmed by 1 base and the J gene end by 2 bases; junction bases not matched to a gene: 9. CDR3 sequence (DNA): TGCGCCAGCAGCCAAGCTAGTACGGGAGGATACACAGATACGCAGTATTTT. Translated, it gives CASSQASTGGYTDTQYF.